This T cell receptor beta chain was retrieved from a study of identical twins. Template switching added a universal primer binding site, and final cDNA carried unique molecular identifiers. TCRdb processed the 5' RACE reads anew with MiXCR; each CDR3 protein has one entry. The sample holds around 280,000 distinct CDR3 sequences; less than 9% are singletons and the top ten take roughly 2.1%. This clonotype has a count of ten or more. Trimming shortened V by 0 bases and J by 5 bases, and 8 bases separated the two germline ends. There are 13 residues in the CDR3. CDR1 and CDR2 from the germline V gene are MNHEY and SVGAGI. Another study also made use of these data, one on yellow fever vaccine responses in identical twins.

The rearrangement uses TRBV6-5 and TRBJ2-7; D remains unclear. The specimen sequenced was memory (CD45RO+) T cells sorted from blood. This sequence was found in a woman aged 18-29 years in good health. The CDR3 spells CASSYSNWDEQYF. The CDR3 DNA reads TGTGCCAGCAGTTACTCGAACTGGGACGAGCAGTACTTC.